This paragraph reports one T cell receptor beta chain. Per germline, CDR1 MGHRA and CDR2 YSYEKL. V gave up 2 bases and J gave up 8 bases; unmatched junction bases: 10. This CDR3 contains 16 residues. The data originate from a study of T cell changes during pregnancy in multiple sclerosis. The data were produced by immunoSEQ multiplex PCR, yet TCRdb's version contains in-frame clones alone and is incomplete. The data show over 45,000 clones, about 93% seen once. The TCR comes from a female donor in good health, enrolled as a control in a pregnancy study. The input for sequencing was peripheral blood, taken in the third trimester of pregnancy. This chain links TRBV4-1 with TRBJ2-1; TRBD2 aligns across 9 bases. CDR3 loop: CASSQNPGLAHYEQFF. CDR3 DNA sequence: TGCGCCAGCAGCCAAAACCCGGGACTAGCTCATTATGAGCAGTTCTTC.